This T cell receptor (beta chain) comes out of a study of T cells expressing NK-cell markers (dated by TCRdb to the early 2020s). With regard to the full study: Three sorted T-cell subsets (CD3+CD56+NKG2C+, CD3+CD56+NKG2C- and CD3+CD56-NKG2C+) from several donors had their TCR beta-chain repertoires profiled. Seven of the eight sequenced donors were HCMV-seropositive and one was HCMV-seronegative. The eight sequenced donors were randomly selected healthy volunteers, three men and five women. Illumina HiSeq 2000/2500, MiSeq or NextSeq was used to sequence libraries as 2 x 150 bp reads. The paper as a whole reports these results and caveats: Those dominant clonotypes were again the most abundant among CD3+CD56-NKG2C+ cells in a few donors, at roughly 25-65%. In several donors, the dominant CD3+CD56+NKG2C+ clonotypes ranked among the top 10 CD8+ clonotypes, making up about 1.0-7.0% of CD8+ T cells. Whether the expanded NKG2C-expressing T cell clones were specific for HCMV antigens remained unclear.

Looking up the germline V gene yields CDR1 SGHRS and CDR2 YFSETQ. Taken from cysteine to phenylalanine, the CDR3 has 15 residues. Only the protein sequence is given. To determine HCMV serostatus, a commercial ELISA kit was used to detect HCMV-specific IgG in serum. Peripheral blood mononuclear cells were isolated from blood by Ficoll density gradient centrifugation. The instrument was an Illumina HiSeq 2000. 5'RACE template switching, by which a universal primer site and unique molecular identifiers were added, was used to make TCR beta cDNA libraries. cDNA synthesis was primed from the TCR beta constant segment, followed by two successive PCR amplification steps. In the paper's pipeline: MIGEC was used to demultiplex reads and group reads by UMI, and MiTCR was used to assemble and quantify clonotypes. To exclude erroneous sequences, only TCR cDNA sequences supported by at least two reads were retained. Downstream repertoire analysis used the tcR package, and clonotypes were matched across fractions by CDR3 nucleotide sequence plus V segment. Antigen specificity was annotated against VDJdb with VDJmatch, allowing one amino acid substitution in CDR3. TCRdb reprocessed the sequencing reads and holds a single record per CDR3 protein sequence, with no DNA. For this entry, the V and J calls and clone size follow TCRdb and not the study's own pipeline. The sample table on file contains some 410,000 distinct CDR3 sequences. Roughly 7.2% of the sample lies in the top ten.

About this clonotype itself: The antigen it recognizes is unknown.

Material: blood T cells: a sorted CD56 or NKG2C T cell subset, CD4+ or CD8+ T cells, or bulk PBMC T cells (not recorded which). The V and J genes are TRBV5-1 and TRBJ2-1; TCRdb's D call of TRBD1 is untestable without DNA. This TCR came from a woman between 18 and 70 years old in good health. The CDR3 region: CASRDGTGYYNEQFF.